These T cell receptor beta chains were read from a single sample in a study of CD8 T cells in ankylosing spondylitis. Each CDR3 protein is one row after TCRdb ran MiXCR on the 5' RACE reads. The sample yields hundreds of thousands of distinct CDR3 sequences, 10% to 15% seen once. Specimen: blood, either unsorted or a sorted T cell fraction (not recorded which). These TCRs come from a male donor with ankylosing spondylitis. CDR3s leave out the opening cysteine and the closing phenylalanine or tryptophan. Each record gives: CDR3 length, V gene, J gene, CDR3 protein.

length: 13
V: TRBV20-1
J: TRBJ2-3
CDR3: SARDVRESTDTQY

length: 12
V: TRBV30
J: TRBJ1-3
CDR3: ACGFEGAGNTIY

length: 15
V: TRBV5-1
J: TRBJ2-2
CDR3: ASSSGRASGDTGELF

length: 12
V: TRBV20-1
J: TRBJ2-2
CDR3: SASNVENTGELF

length: 12
V: TRBV10-1
J: TRBJ2-1
CDR3: ASSARGPGPKQF

length: 11
V: TRBV20-1
J: TRBJ2-6
CDR3: SAPRGGANVLT

length: 12
V: TRBV12-3/TRBV12-4
J: TRBJ2-1
CDR3: ASSPGRGYNEQF

length: 13
V: TRBV15
J: TRBJ2-1
CDR3: ATSPLGVAYNEQF

length: 11
V: TRBV15
J: TRBJ1-4
CDR3: ATSINLDEKLF

length: 11
V: TRBV29-1
J: TRBJ2-5
CDR3: SVWDLPQETQY

length: 15
V: TRBV20-1
J: TRBJ2-3
CDR3: SARDPPSGDSTDTQY

length: 13
V: TRBV20-1
J: TRBJ1-1
CDR3: SCPFPGAKNTEAF

length: 18
V: TRBV6-2/TRBV6-3
J: TRBJ2-7
CDR3: ASSPPTAGFSPHYEYEQY

length: 13
V: TRBV4-1
J: TRBJ2-1
CDR3: ASSQGGLRGNEQF

length: 10
V: TRBV10-3
J: TRBJ2-7
CDR3: AISRGAYEQY

length: 12
V: TRBV20-1
J: TRBJ1-5
CDR3: SATPGTADQPQH

length: 9
V: TRBV24-1
J: TRBJ2-7
CDR3: ALRDGHEQY

length: 13
V: TRBV7-2
J: TRBJ2-3
CDR3: ASSLGGGGTDTQY

length: 11
V: TRBV20-1
J: TRBJ2-5
CDR3: SARGVMQETQY

length: 13
V: TRBV6-1
J: TRBJ1-5
CDR3: ASIARQGGSMPQH

length: 10
V: TRBV12-3/TRBV12-4
J: TRBJ1-1
CDR3: ASSFYRGMAF

length: 13
V: TRBV7-2
J: TRBJ2-7
CDR3: ASSLNRGDHYEQY

length: 13
V: TRBV5-1
J: TRBJ2-3
CDR3: ASSLRDPSTDTQY

length: 9
V: TRBV24-1
J: TRBJ2-4
CDR3: ATSDGRFRY

length: 10
V: TRBV29-1
J: TRBJ1-1
CDR3: SDRTGGTEAF

length: 11
V: TRBV9
J: TRBJ2-3
CDR3: ASSVMPPDTQY

length: 13
V: TRBV4-1
J: TRBJ2-7
CDR3: ASSQGRWGPSEQY

length: 14
V: TRBV25-1
J: TRBJ2-1
CDR3: ASSDPGLAGDHEQF

length: 11
V: TRBV20-1
J: TRBJ2-7
CDR3: SVWGNRAYEQY

length: 15
V: TRBV6-1
J: TRBJ2-2
CDR3: ASSGTSGHLNTGELF

length: 12
V: TRBV10-1
J: TRBJ1-1
CDR3: ASSVATGGTEAF

length: 11
V: TRBV12-3/TRBV12-4
J: TRBJ2-3
CDR3: ASRQGLTDTQY

length: 14
V: TRBV4-2
J: TRBJ2-5
CDR3: ASSQGPTSGQETQY

length: 13
V: TRBV5-6
J: TRBJ2-2
CDR3: ASSQTGLLTGELF

length: 13
V: TRBV4-2
J: TRBJ2-2
CDR3: ASSPDIGRSGELF

length: 10
V: TRBV29-1
J: TRBJ1-3
CDR3: SVTDSGNTIY

length: 13
V: TRBV20-1
J: TRBJ2-2
CDR3: SARRGAGNTGELF

length: 11
V: TRBV20-1
J: TRBJ2-7
CDR3: SASGGSSYEQY

length: 11
V: TRBV7-3
J: TRBJ1-2
CDR3: ASSPPLGYGYT